The T cell receptor beta chain described here comes from a study of CXCR3-negative and CXCR3-positive naive CD8 T cells. Whole-study findings and limits: Naive subsets did not differ in surface CD5, and the authors estimated TCR strength using properties of the TRB CDR3.

Naive cells were sorted as CD45RO-, CCR7+, CD27+ and CD95-. The CDR3 covers 13 residues. The germline V gene has CDR1 MNHNS and CDR2 SASEGT. TRB cDNA libraries were made by UMI-labeled 5' RACE. TCRdb re-called the 5' RACE reads; every CDR3 protein appears as one record, without DNA. The table lists thousands of distinct CDR3 sequences. As for this clonotype: No antigen is known for it.

The specimen was naive CXCR3- CD8+ T cells from blood. Stated subset: CD45RO-CCR7+CD27+CD95- naive CD8+ T cells lacking CXCR3 (TNR3-). This receptor was obtained from a human donor in good health. Some clones in this sample may be carry-over from other donors' samples. This sequence joins TRBV6-1 and TRBJ1-1. The CDR3 reads CASSEGLTSEAFF.